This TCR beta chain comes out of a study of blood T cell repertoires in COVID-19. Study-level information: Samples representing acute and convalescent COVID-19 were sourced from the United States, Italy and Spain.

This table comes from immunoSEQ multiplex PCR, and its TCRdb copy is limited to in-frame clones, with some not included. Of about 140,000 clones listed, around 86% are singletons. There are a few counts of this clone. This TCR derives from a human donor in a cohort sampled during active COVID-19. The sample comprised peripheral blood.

CDR3 loop: CSASSGTGSYEQYF. The CDR3 nucleotides are TGCAGTGCTAGTTCCGGGACAGGCTCCTACGAGCAGTACTTC. The chain combines TRBV20-1 with TRBJ2-7, with 8 bases lining up with TRBD1. This CDR3 is built from 14 residues. The trim removed 3 bases at V and 0 bases at J, leaving 4 bases unmatched. In germline, CDR1 is DFQATT, CDR2 SNEGSKA (reference sequence).